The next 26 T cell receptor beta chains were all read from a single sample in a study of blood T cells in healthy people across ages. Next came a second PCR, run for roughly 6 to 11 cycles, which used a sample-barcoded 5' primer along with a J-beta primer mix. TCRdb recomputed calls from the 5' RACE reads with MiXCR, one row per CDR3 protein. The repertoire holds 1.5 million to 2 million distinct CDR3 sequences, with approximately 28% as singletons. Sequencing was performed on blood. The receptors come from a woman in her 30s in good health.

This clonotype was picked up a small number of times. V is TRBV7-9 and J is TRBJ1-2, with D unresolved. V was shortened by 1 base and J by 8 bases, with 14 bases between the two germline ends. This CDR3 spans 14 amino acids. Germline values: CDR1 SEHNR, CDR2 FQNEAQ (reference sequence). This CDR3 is CASSLDNRLYGYTF. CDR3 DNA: TGTGCCAGCAGCTTAGACAACCGCCTCTACGGCTACACCTTC.

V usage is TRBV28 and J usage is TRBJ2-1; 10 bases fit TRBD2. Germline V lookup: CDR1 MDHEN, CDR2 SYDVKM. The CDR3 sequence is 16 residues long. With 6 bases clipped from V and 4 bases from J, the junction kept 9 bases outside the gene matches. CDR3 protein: CASRGVAGGGYNEQFF. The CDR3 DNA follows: TGTGCCAGCAGAGGAGTAGCGGGGGGTGGATACAATGAGCAGTTCTTC.

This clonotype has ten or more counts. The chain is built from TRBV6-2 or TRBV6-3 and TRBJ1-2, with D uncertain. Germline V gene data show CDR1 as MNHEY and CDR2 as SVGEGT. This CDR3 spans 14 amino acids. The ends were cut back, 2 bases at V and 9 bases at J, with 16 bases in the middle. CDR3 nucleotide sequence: TGTGCCAGCAGTTACCCTCCTACCCAGACAAGCTACACCTTC. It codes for CASSYPPTQTSYTF.

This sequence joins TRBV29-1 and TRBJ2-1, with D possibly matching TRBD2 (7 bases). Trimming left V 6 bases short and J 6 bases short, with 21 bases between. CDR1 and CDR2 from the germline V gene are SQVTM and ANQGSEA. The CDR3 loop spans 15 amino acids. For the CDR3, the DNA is TGCAGCGTCCTTTTGGGGAGGGGGAAAACCAATGAGCAGTTCTTC. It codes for CSVLLGRGKTNEQFF.

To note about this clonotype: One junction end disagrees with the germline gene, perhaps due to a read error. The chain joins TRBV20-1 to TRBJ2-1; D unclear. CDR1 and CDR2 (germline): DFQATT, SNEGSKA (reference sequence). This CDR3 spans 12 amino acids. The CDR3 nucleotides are TGCAGTGCTGAAGACACTTACAATGAGCGGTTCTTC. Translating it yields CSAEDTYNERFF.

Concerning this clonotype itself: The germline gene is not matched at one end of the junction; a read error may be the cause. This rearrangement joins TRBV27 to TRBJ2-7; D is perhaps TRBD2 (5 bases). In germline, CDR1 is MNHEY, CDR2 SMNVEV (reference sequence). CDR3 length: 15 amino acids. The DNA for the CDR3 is TGTGGCAGCACCCCGGCAGGAGGTTCCTCCTACGAGCAGTACTTC. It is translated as CGSTPAGGSSYEQYF.

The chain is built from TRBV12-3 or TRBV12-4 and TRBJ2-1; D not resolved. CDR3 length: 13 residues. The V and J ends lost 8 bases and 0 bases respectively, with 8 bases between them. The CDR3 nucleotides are TGTGCCAGCGTGGCTGGCTCCTACAATGAGCAGTTCTTC. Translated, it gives CASVAGSYNEQFF.

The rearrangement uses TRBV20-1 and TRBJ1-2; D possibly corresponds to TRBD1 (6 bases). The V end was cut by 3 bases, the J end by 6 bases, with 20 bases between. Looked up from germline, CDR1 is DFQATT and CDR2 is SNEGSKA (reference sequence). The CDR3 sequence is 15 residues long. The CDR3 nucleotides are TGCAGTGCTAGTTTGGGGGGCGACCCGGAAGATGGCTACACCTTC. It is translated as CSASLGGDPEDGYTF.

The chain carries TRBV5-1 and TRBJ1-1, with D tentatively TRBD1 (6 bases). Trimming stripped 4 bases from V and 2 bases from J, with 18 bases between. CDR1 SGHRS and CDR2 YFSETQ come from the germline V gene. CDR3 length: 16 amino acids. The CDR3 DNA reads TGCGCCAGCAGCCCTGGGGGGGGGGGCCGAAACACTGAAGCTTTCTTT. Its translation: CASSPGGGGRNTEAFF.

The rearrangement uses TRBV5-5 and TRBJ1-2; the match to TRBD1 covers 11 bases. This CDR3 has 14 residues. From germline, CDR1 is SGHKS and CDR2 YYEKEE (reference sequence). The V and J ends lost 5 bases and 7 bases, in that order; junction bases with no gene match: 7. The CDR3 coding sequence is TGTGCCAGCAGAATCGGACAGGGGGCCGGTGGCTACACCTTC. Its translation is CASRIGQGAGGYTF.

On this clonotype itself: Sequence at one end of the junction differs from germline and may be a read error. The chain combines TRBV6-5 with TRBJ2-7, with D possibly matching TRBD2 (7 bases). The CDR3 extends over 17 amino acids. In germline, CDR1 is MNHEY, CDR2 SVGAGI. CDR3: CASSYAIGGGGTYERYF. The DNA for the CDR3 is TGTGCCAGCAGTTACGCGATAGGAGGGGGGGGGACCTACGAGCGGTACTTC.

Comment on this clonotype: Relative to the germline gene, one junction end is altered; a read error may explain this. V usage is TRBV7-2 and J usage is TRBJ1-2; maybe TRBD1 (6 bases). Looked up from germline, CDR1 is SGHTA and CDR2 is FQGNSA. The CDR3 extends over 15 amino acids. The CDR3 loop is CAGSLAGGQTYGYTF. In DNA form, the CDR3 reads TGTGCCGGCAGCTTAGCGGGCGGACAGACATATGGCTACACCTTC.

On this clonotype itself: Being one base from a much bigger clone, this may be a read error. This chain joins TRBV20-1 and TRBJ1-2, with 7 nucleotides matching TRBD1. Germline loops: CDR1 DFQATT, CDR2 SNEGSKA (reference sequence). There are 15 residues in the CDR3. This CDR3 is CSARDSGSPLYGHTF. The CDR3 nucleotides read TGCAGTGCCCGGGACAGCGGATCCCCCTTATATGGCCACACCTTC.

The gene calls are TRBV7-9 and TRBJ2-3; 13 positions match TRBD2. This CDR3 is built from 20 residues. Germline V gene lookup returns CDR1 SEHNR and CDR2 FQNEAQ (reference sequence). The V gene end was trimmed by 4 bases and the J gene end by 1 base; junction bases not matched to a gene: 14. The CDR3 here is CASSSRPGTSGVLGTDTQYF. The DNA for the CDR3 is TGTGCCAGCAGCTCCCGCCCCGGGACTAGCGGGGTATTGGGCACAGATACGCAGTATTTT.

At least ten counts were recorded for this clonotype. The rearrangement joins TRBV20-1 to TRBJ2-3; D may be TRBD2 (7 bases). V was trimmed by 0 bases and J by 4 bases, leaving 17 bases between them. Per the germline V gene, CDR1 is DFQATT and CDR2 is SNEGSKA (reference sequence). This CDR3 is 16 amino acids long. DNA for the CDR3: TGCAGTGCTAGAGATGCGGGGGCTGGGGGCGCAGATACGCAGTATTTT. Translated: CSARDAGAGGADTQYF.

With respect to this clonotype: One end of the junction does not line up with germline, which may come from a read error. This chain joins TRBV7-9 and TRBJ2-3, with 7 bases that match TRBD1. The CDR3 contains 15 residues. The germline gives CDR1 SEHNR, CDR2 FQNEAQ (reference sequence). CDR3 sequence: CANSLRQGTTDTQYF. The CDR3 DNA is TGTGCCAACAGCTTGAGACAGGGCACCACAGATACGCAGTATTTT. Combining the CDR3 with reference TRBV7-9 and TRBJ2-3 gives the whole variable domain DTGVSQNPRHKITKRGQNVTFRCDPISEHNRLYWYRQTLGQGPEFLTYFQNEAQLEKSRLLSDRFSAERPKGSFSTLEIQRTEQGDSAMYLCANSLRQGTTDTQYFGPGTRLTVL.

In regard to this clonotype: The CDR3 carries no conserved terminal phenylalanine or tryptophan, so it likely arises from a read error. The CDR3 loop is CASSVTGGGYTL. In DNA form, the CDR3 reads TGTGCCAGCAGTGTGACAGGGGGTGGCTACACCTTA. The rearrangement links TRBV12-3 or TRBV12-4 to TRBJ1-2, with 9 bases matching TRBD1. This CDR3 has 12 residues. V dropped 5 bases and J dropped 7; count of bases not matched to a gene: 2.

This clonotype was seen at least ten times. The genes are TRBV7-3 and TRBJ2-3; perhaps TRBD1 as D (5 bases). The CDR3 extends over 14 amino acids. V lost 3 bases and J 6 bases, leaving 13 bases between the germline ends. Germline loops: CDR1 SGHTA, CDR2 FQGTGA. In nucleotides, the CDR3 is TGTGCCAGCAGCTTTTCCGCAGGGTCCGATACGCAGTATTTT. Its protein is CASSFSAGSDTQYF.

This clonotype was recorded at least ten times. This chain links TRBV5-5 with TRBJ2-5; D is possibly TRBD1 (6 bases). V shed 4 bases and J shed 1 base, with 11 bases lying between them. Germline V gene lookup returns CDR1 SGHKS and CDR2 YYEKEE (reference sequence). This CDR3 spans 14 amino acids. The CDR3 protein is CASSSRGPQETQYF. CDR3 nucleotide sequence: TGTGCCAGCAGCAGCAGGGGACCCCAAGAGACCCAGTACTTC.

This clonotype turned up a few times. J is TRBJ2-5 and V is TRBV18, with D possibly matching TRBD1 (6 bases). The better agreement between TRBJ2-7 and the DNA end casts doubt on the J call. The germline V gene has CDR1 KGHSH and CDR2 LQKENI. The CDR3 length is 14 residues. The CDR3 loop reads CASSRGTGSLEQYF. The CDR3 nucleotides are TGTGCCAGCTCCCGGGGAACAGGGAGTCTCGAGCAGTACTTC.

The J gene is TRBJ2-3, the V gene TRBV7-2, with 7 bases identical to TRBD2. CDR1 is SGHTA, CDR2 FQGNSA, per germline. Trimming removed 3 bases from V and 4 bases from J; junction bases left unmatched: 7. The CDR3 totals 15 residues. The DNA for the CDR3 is TGTGCCAGCAGCTTCCTCGGGGGGTCGGCAGATACGCAGTATTTT. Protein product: CASSFLGGSADTQYF.

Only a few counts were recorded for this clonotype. CDR3 in DNA: TGTGCCAGCAGTGATCCCGGGACTAGCGGGGGCCGCTACGAGCAGTACTTC. Protein sequence: CASSDPGTSGGRYEQYF. The V call is TRBV6-2 or TRBV6-3, the J call TRBJ2-7; 14 bases fit TRBD2. Looked up from germline, CDR1 is MNHEY and CDR2 is SVGEGT. The CDR3 is made up of 17 amino acids. J was trimmed by 3 bases and V by 5 bases; bases with no gene match: 9.

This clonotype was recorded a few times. The DNA for the CDR3 is TGTGCCAGCAGTTTATCGGGCATCGGGGGAGGGCCGACCGGGCAGTACTTC. Translated: CASSLSGIGGGPTGQYF. This chain links TRBV27 with TRBJ2-7, with 7 bases identical to TRBD2. V lost 0 bases and J lost 9; bases outside the gene matches: 17. The CDR3 has 17 amino acids. Germline V CDR1 and CDR2: MNHEY, SMNVEV (reference sequence).

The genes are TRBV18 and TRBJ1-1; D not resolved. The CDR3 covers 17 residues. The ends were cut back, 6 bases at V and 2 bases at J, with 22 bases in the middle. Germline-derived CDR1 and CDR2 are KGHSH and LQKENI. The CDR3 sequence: CASSLASPLLGNTEAFF. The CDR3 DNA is TGTGCCAGCTCTCTCGCCAGCCCCCTTTTGGGAAACACTGAAGCTTTCTTT.

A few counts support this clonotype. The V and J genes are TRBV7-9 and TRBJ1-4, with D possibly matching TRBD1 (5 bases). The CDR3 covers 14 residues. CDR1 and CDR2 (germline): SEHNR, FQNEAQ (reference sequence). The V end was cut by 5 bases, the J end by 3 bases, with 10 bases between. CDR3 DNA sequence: TGTGCCAGCAGCGCCGGAGGGGCTAATGAAAAACTGTTTTTT. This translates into CASSAGGANEKLFF.

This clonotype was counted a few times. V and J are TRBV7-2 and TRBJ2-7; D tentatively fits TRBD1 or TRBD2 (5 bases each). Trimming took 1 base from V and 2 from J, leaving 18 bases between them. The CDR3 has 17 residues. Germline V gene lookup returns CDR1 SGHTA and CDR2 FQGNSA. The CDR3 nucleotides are TGTGCCAGCAGCTTAGAGGGGTCTAGAGGGCCAACCTACGAGCAGTACTTC. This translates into CASSLEGSRGPTYEQYF.